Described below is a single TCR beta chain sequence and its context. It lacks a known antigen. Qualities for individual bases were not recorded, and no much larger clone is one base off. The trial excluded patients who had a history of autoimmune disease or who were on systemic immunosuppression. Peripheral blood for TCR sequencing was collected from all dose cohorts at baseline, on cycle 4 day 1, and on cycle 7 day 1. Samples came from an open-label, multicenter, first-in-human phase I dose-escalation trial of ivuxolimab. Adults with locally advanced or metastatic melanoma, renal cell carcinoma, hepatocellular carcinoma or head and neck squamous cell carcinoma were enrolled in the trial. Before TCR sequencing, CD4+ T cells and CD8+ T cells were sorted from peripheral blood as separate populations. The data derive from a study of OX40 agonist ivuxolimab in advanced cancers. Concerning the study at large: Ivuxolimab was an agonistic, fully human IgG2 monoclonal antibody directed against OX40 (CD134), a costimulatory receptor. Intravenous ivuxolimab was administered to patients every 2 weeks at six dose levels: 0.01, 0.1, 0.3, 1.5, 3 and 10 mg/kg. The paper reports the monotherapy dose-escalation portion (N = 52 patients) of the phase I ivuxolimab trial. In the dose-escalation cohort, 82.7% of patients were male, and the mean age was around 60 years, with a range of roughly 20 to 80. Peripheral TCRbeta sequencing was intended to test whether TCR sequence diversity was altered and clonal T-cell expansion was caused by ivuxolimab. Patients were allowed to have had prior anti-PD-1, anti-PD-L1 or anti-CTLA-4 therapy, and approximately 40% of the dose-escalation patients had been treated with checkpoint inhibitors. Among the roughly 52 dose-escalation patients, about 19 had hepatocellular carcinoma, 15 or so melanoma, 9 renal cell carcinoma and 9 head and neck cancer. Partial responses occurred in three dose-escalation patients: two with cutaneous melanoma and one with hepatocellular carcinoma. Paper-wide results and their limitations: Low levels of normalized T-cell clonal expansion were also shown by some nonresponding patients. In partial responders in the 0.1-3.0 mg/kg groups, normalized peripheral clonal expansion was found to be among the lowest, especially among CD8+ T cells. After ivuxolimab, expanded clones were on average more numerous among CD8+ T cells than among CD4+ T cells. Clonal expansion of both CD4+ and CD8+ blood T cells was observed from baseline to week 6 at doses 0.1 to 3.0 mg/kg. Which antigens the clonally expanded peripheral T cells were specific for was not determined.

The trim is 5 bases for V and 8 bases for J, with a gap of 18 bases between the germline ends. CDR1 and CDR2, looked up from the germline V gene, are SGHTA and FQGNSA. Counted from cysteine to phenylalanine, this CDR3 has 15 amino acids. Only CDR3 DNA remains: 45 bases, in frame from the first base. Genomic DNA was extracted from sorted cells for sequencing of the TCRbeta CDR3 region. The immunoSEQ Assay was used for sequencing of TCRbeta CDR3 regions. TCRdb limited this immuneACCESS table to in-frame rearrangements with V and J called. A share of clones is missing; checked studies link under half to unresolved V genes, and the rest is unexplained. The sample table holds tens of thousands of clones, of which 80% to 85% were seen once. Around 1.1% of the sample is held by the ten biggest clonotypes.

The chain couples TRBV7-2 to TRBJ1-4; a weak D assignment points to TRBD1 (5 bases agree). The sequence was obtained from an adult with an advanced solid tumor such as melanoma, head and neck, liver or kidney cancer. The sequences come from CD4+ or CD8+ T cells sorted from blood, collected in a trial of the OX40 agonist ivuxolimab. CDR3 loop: CASSRRGGAGEKLFF. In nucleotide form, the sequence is TGTGCCAGCAGCCGCCGGGGAGGGGCGGGAGAAAAACTGTTTTTT.